This T cell receptor (beta chain) is drawn from a study of tumor and adjacent non-tumor tissue in lung cancer. No cell sorting was done before RNA was extracted from the tissue. More than 3 cm separated this lung sample from the edge of the tumor. This clonotype was seen a handful of times. One base away lies a much larger clone, so this may be a sequencing read error. V was pared by 3 bases and J by 6 bases, with 15 bases between. This CDR3 comprises 15 residues. In germline, CDR1 is MNHNS, CDR2 SASEGT. Three rounds of nested PCR, following a modified ARM-PCR protocol, produced the TCRbeta library. In TCRdb, the multiplex PCR reads were re-called with MiXCR into one record per CDR3 protein. This sample has 60,000 to 80,000 distinct CDR3 sequences, with 65% to 75% found just once.

Source material: distant non-tumor lung tissue. This TCR was recovered from a woman aged 45-65 years with non-small cell lung cancer. The chain recombines TRBV6-1 with TRBJ2-4, with a possible D match to TRBD2 (5 bases). The CDR3 loop reads CASSDGVPLPNIQYF. For the CDR3, the DNA is TGTGCCAGCAGTGACGGGGTTCCTCTGCCAAACATTCAGTACTTC.